These 21 T cell receptor beta chains share one sample of origin, sequenced in a study of shared clonotypes between healthy human individuals. The data were produced by immunoSEQ multiplex PCR, yet TCRdb's version contains in-frame clones alone and is incomplete. Of 2,500,000 or so clones in the sample, more than 90% were seen once. Sequenced input: naive CD4+ T cells sorted from blood. This sample's subset: CD45RA+ positively selected. The receptor set was obtained from a man in his late teens or twenties in good health.

The rearrangement joins TRBV9 to TRBJ1-2; 8 nucleotides agree with TRBD1. Trimming took 3 bases from V and 0 from J; bases not matched to a gene: 13. CDR1 and CDR2 from the germline V gene are SGDLS and YYNGEE. The CDR3 loop spans 18 amino acids. CDR3 amino acids: CASSASKDREPTNYGYTF. As DNA, the CDR3 is TGTGCCAGCAGCGCGTCAAAGGACAGGGAACCCACTAACTATGGCTACACCTTC.

This clone was seen a single time. This sequence joins TRBV6-5 and TRBJ1-3, with TRBD1 identical over 9 bases. V lost 4 bases, J lost 2 bases, and 3 bases stayed unmatched. The CDR3 contains 15 residues. CDR1 and CDR2 (germline): MNHEY, SVGAGI. The CDR3 loop reads CASSFGQGTGNTIYF. The CDR3 bases are TGTGCCAGCAGTTTCGGACAGGGGACTGGAAACACCATATATTTT.

This clone was picked up one time. The genes are TRBV29-1 and TRBJ2-1; the D gene is possibly TRBD1 (5 bases). Looked up from germline, CDR1 is SQVTM and CDR2 is ANQGSEA. Trimming stripped 1 base from V and 5 bases from J, with 21 bases between. The CDR3 is made up of 17 amino acids. CDR3: CSVEVWESLKGNNEQFF. DNA for the CDR3: TGCAGCGTTGAAGTATGGGAATCCCTCAAGGGGAACAATGAGCAGTTCTTC.

This chain links TRBV7-2 with TRBJ1-5, with a possible D match to TRBD1 (5 bases). The CDR3 length is 17 residues. CDR1 is SGHTA and CDR2 is FQGNSA in the germline V gene. Trimming stripped 1 base from V and 0 bases from J, with 13 bases between. CDR3 DNA: TGTGCCAGCAGCTTAGGGGGGTCAGTATATAGCAATCAGCCCCAGCATTTT. It encodes CASSLGGSVYSNQPQHF.

The V and J genes are TRBV30 and TRBJ2-3; a weak D match, TRBD2 (6 bases). Trimming shortened V by 3 bases and J by 7 bases, and 11 bases separated the two germline ends. Germline loops: CDR1 GTSNPN, CDR2 SVGIG (reference sequence). The length of the CDR3 is 12 residues. The CDR3 sequence: CAWSGGVNTQYF. The CDR3 DNA reads TGTGCCTGGAGCGGCGGGGTGAATACGCAGTATTTT. Variable domain in full (rest from reference TRBV30 and TRBJ2-3): SQTIHQWPATLVQPVGSPLSLECTVEGTSNPNLYWYRQAAGRGLQLLFYSVGIGQISSEVPQNLSASRPQDRQFILSSKKLLLSDSGFYLCAWSGGVNTQYFGPGTRLTVL.

The chain carries TRBV19 and TRBJ1-1; 7 bases match TRBD1. Germline V gene data show CDR1 as LNHDA and CDR2 as SQIVND (reference sequence). This CDR3 has 12 residues. V lost 6 bases to trimming and J lost 8 bases; unmatched junction nucleotides: 6. The CDR3 DNA reads as TGTGCCAGTAGGAGGGGGCTTTTAGAAGCTTTCTTT. Encoded protein: CASRRGLLEAFF. Supplemented by reference TRBV19 and TRBJ1-1, the full variable domain reads DGGITQSPKYLFRKEGQNVTLSCEQNLNHDAMYWYRQDPGQGLRLIYYSQIVNDFQKGDIAEGYSVSREKKESFPLTVTSAQKNPTAFYLCASRRGLLEAFFGQGTRLTVV.

The J gene is TRBJ1-5, the V gene TRBV5-1; D gene uncertain. Germline CDR1 is SGHRS and CDR2 is YFSETQ. Between the trimmed V and J ends, which lost 0 bases and 7 bases, there was a span of 11 bases. The CDR3 runs 14 residues. CDR3 sequence: CASSLEPGDQPQHF. As DNA, the CDR3 is TGCGCCAGCAGCTTGGAACCGGGAGACCAGCCCCAGCATTTT.

This clone was recorded only once. The chain carries TRBV18 and TRBJ1-6; no firm D call. CDR1 is KGHSH, CDR2 LQKENI, per germline. The CDR3 spans 20 residues. V shed 1 base and J shed 0 bases, with 19 bases lying between them. The CDR3 nucleotides are TGTGCCAGCTCACCACTTGGTTACACCAAGGATAGCTCCTATAATTCACCCCTCCACTTT. Protein sequence: CASSPLGYTKDSSYNSPLHF.

V gene TRBV6-5 combines with J gene TRBJ1-6, with 9 bases matching TRBD1. V shed 6 bases, J shed 7 bases, and the junction held 4 bases outside the gene matches. The V gene's germline CDR1 is MNHEY and CDR2 SVGAGI. This CDR3 spans 14 amino acids. The CDR3 region has the DNA TGTGCCAGCAGCACTGACAGGGGGAATTCACCCCTCCACTTT. Residues: CASSTDRGNSPLHF.

The rearrangement links TRBV19 to TRBJ1-2; 7 bases are shared with TRBD1. The CDR3 contains 17 residues. Germline CDR1 is LNHDA and CDR2 is SQIVND (reference sequence). Unmatched junction bases numbered 17, after V lost 5 bases and J lost 5 bases. CDR3 residues: CASSFSLRTGAGYGYTF. The CDR3 DNA is TGTGCCAGTAGTTTCTCACTTAGGACAGGAGCGGGTTATGGCTACACCTTC.

V gene TRBV6-1 combines with J gene TRBJ2-7, with no clear D. V lost 2 bases and J 4 bases, leaving 18 bases between the germline ends. Per germline, CDR1 MNHNS and CDR2 SASEGT. The CDR3 is made up of 16 amino acids. CDR3 region: CASSERKWVEGYEQYF. The CDR3 DNA reads TGTGCCAGCAGTGAACGAAAGTGGGTCGAAGGGTACGAGCAGTACTTC.

The chain employs TRBV5-1 and TRBJ2-3, with 11 bases lining up with TRBD2. Trimming removed 4 bases from V and 4 bases from J; junction bases left unmatched: 2. The CDR3 runs to 14 residues. CDR1 and CDR2 (germline): SGHRS, YFSETQ. For the CDR3, the DNA is TGCGCCAGCAGCGCTAGCGGGGGGTCAGATACGCAGTATTTT. This translates into CASSASGGSDTQYF.

CDR3 sequence: CASSLGAPGQGYEQYF. In DNA, the CDR3 is TGCGCCAGCAGCTTGGGGGCGCCGGGACAGGGTTACGAGCAGTACTTC. The chain employs TRBV5-1 and TRBJ2-7, with TRBD1 identical over 9 bases. Per germline, CDR1 SGHRS and CDR2 YFSETQ. J lost 4 bases, V lost 0 bases, and 8 bases had no gene match. The CDR3 is 16 amino acids.

The CDR3 sequence is CASTDGGSGNTIYF. In DNA, the CDR3 is TGTGCCAGCACGGACGGAGGGTCTGGAAACACCATATATTTT. The chain recombines TRBV6-4 with TRBJ1-3; the D is unclear. This CDR3 is built from 14 residues. Germline-derived CDR1 and CDR2 are MRHNA and SNTAGT. V was cut by 7 bases and J by 1 base, with 11 bases left in between.

The chain links TRBV19 to TRBJ2-7; 12 bases align to TRBD2. With V trimmed by 6 bases and J by 3 bases, 6 bases remained unmatched. The CDR3 spans 15 residues. Germline V gives CDR1 LNHDA, CDR2 SQIVND (reference sequence). In DNA, the CDR3 is TGTGCCAGTAGCAGGACTAGCGGGAAGGGCTACGAGCAGTACTTC. It codes for CASSRTSGKGYEQYF.

The chain is built from TRBV5-4 and TRBJ2-3; D may be TRBD2 (7 bases). CDR1 is SGHNT, CDR2 YYREEE, per germline (reference sequence). The CDR3 is made up of 13 amino acids. V shed 7 bases and J shed 4 bases, with 13 bases lying between them. CDR3 region: CASEGGHADTQYF. As DNA, the CDR3 is TGTGCCAGCGAGGGGGGGCATGCAGATACGCAGTATTTT. The full variable domain, with the rest looked up from reference TRBV5-4 and TRBJ2-3, is ETGVTQSPTHLIKTRGQQVTLRCSSQSGHNTVSWYQQALGQGPQFIFQYYREEENGRGNFPPRFSGLQFPNYSSELNVNALELDDSALYLCASEGGHADTQYFGPGTRLTVL.

The rearrangement joins TRBV5-1 to TRBJ2-5; D is possibly TRBD2 (6 bases). The ends were cut back, 3 bases at V and 4 bases at J, with 10 bases in the middle. The CDR3 covers 13 residues. Germline V lookup: CDR1 SGHRS, CDR2 YFSETQ. CDR3 region: CASSYTAGETQYF. DNA for the CDR3: TGCGCCAGCAGCTATACAGCGGGAGAGACCCAGTACTTC.

The J gene is TRBJ2-5, the V gene TRBV9, with D hard to call. Germline CDR1 reads SGDLS; CDR2 reads YYNGEE. This CDR3 is built from 14 residues. Trimming stripped 0 bases from V and 5 bases from J, with 11 bases between. The CDR3 is CASSVGSSLETQYF. CDR3 in DNA: TGTGCCAGCAGCGTAGGGTCTAGTCTGGAGACCCAGTACTTC.

The rearrangement joins TRBV30 to TRBJ2-7; 8 nucleotides align to TRBD2. Germline V CDR1 and CDR2: GTSNPN, SVGIG (reference sequence). V was clipped by 8 bases and J by 5 bases; unmatched bases: 2. This CDR3 is built from 10 residues. The DNA for the CDR3 is TGTGCCGGCGGGAGGAACGAGCAGTACTTC. This codes for CAGGRNEQYF.

The chain recombines TRBV29-1 with TRBJ2-3; tentatively, D is TRBD2 (6 bases). The CDR3 runs to 14 residues. The germline CDR1 and CDR2 sequences are SQVTM and ANQGSEA. V was pared by 6 bases and J by 1 base, with 14 bases between. Here the CDR3 DNA reads TGCAGCGTCCCCCCGGGACTTGGCACAGATACGCAGTATTTT. Residues: CSVPPGLGTDTQYF.

The rearrangement uses TRBV5-6 and TRBJ1-1; 7 nucleotides line up with TRBD1. The CDR3 runs to 15 residues. From germline, CDR1 is SGHDT and CDR2 YYEEEE. With V trimmed by 4 bases and J by 3 bases, 9 bases remained unmatched. This CDR3 is CASSILDREHTEAFF. The CDR3 DNA reads as TGTGCCAGCAGCATCCTAGACAGGGAGCACACTGAAGCTTTCTTT.